Following are 13 T cell receptor beta chains from one sample sequenced in a study of molecular identifiers for immune sequencing clone quantification. TCRdb re-called the PCR reads through MiXCR, storing one row per CDR3 protein. The sample consists of 300,000 to 400,000 distinct CDR3 sequences, roughly 23% of them appearing once. Sequences were obtained from naive CD8+ T cells from blood, with Jurkat cell RNA spiked in. Stated subset: FACS-sorted CD8+CD4-CCR7+CD45RA+ naive T cells. Receptors were obtained from a human donor in good health. Some libraries in this study had Jurkat cell RNA spiked in.

This clonotype was found many times. V and J are TRBV7-9 and TRBJ1-1; tentatively, D is TRBD1 (5 bases). Trimming cost V 5 bases and J 5 bases, with 15 bases left between them. CDR3 length: 14 residues. Germline V CDR1 and CDR2: SEHNR, FQNEAQ (reference sequence). The CDR3 coding sequence is TGTGCCAGCAGCCGTCCAGGGCTGGGGACTGAAGCTTTCTTT. Amino acids: CASSRPGLGTEAFF.

This clonotype occurred many times. The J gene is TRBJ2-7, the V gene TRBV6-6, with 11 nucleotides matching TRBD1. This CDR3 is built from 15 residues. In germline, CDR1 is MNHNY, CDR2 SVGAGI (reference sequence). The V segment lost 2 bases and the J segment 5 bases; nucleotides outside the gene matches: 5. The CDR3 loop is CASSYRRDRGDEQYF. For the CDR3, the DNA is TGTGCCAGCAGTTACCGCCGGGACAGGGGGGACGAGCAGTACTTC.

This clonotype was seen many times. The genes are TRBV29-1 and TRBJ2-5; the match to TRBD1 covers 11 bases. Germline trimming cut 5 bases from V and 5 bases from J; bases unmatched to any gene: 13. Germline-derived CDR1 and CDR2 are SQVTM and ANQGSEA. The CDR3 is 16 amino acids. The CDR3 reads CSVTGQGAVSKETQYF. The CDR3 DNA follows: TGCAGCGTTACAGGACAGGGGGCGGTCAGTAAGGAGACCCAGTACTTC.

Points on this clonotype: One base away lies a much larger clone, so this may be a sequencing read error. No conserved phenylalanine or tryptophan ends this CDR3, so it is likely a read error. The chain couples TRBV29-1 to TRBJ2-2; 10 bases line up with TRBD2. With 7 bases clipped from V and 4 bases from J, the junction kept 6 bases outside the gene matches. There are 14 residues in the CDR3. The V gene's germline CDR1 is SQVTM and CDR2 ANQGSEA. The CDR3 here is CSGLAGVSTGELFL. CDR3 DNA sequence: TGCAGCGGGCTAGCGGGAGTGAGCACCGGGGAGCTGTTTCTT.

The V and J genes are TRBV30 and TRBJ2-1; possibly TRBD2 for D (5 bases). The germline V and J ends were trimmed by 1 base and 7 bases, with 11 bases remaining between them. CDR1 and CDR2 (germline): GTSNPN, SVGIG (reference sequence). This CDR3 is 13 amino acids long. This CDR3 reads CAWSDSPGNEQFF. The CDR3 nucleotides are TGTGCCTGGAGTGATTCCCCGGGGAATGAGCAGTTCTTC.

This clonotype was detected a few times. This chain uses TRBV25-1 with TRBJ2-7; D is unclear. Trimming cost V 4 bases and J 7 bases, with 11 bases left between them. Germline CDR1 is MGHDK and CDR2 is SYGVNS. CDR3 size: 12 residues. CDR3 sequence reads: CASSVGPYEQYF. The CDR3 coding sequence is TGTGCCAGCAGTGTAGGTCCGTATGAGCAGTACTTC.

The J gene is TRBJ1-5, the V gene TRBV19, with 12 bases aligning to TRBD1. V was pared by 3 bases and J by 5 bases, with 5 bases of the junction left unmatched. Germline V gene data show CDR1 as LNHDA and CDR2 as SQIVND (reference sequence). The CDR3 length is 16 residues. The CDR3: CASSIGDRGLYQPQHF. The CDR3 DNA sequence: TGTGCCAGTAGTATTGGGGACAGGGGGCTTTATCAGCCCCAGCATTTT.

On this clonotype itself: The junction does not match germline at one end; this may be a read error. V gene TRBV4-1 combines with J gene TRBJ1-2; D possibly corresponds to TRBD1 (6 bases). Looked up from germline, CDR1 is MGHRA and CDR2 is YSYEKL. The CDR3 totals 15 residues. CDR3 sequence: CTSSQEVGANYGYTF. CDR3 sequence (DNA): TGCACCAGCAGCCAAGAAGTGGGGGCGAACTATGGCTACACCTTC.

CDR3 DNA sequence: TGTGCCAGCAGCCGCGGACTAGCGGGAGCGCCCTACAATGAGCAGTTCTTC. Amino acid sequence: CASSRGLAGAPYNEQFF. V is TRBV11-2 and J is TRBJ2-1; 13 nucleotides line up with TRBD2. In germline, CDR1 is SGHAT, CDR2 FQNNGV. The V segment lost 5 bases and the J segment 2 bases; nucleotides outside the gene matches: 6. The CDR3 extends over 17 amino acids.

As for this clonotype: A much bigger clone sits one base away, suggesting this may be a read error. V usage is TRBV5-3 and J usage is TRBJ2-7, with D perhaps TRBD2 (6 bases). TRBV5-3 carries the ORF label, with uncertain function. There are 15 residues in the CDR3. The CDR3 region is CASSRHETSSYERYF. The CDR3 DNA is TGTGCCAGCAGCCGTCACGAGACTAGTTCCTACGAGCGGTACTTC.

The chain joins TRBV18 to TRBJ2-6; D unresolved. This CDR3 region has 14 residues. V lost 3 bases and J lost 4, with 7 bases in between. Per germline, CDR1 KGHSH and CDR2 LQKENI. CDR3 loop: CASSPPRGANVLTF. In DNA, the CDR3 is TGTGCCAGCTCACCTCCGCGCGGGGCCAACGTCCTGACTTTC.

For this clonotype: One base away lies a much larger clone, so this may be a sequencing read error. The chain links TRBV7-2 to TRBJ2-3; D remains unclear. The V end was cut by 1 base, the J end by 5 bases, with 4 bases between. CDR1 SGHTA and CDR2 FQGNSA come from the germline V gene. CDR3 length equals 12 residues. This CDR3 is CASSLGEDTQYF. DNA for the CDR3: TGTGCCAGCAGCTTAGGGGAAGATACGCAGTATTTT. The full variable domain, in which reference TRBV7-2 and TRBJ2-3 provide the parts outside the CDR3, is GAGVSQSPSNKVTEKGKDVELRCDPISGHTALYWYRQSLGQGLEFLIYFQGNSAPDKSGLPSDRFSAERTGGSVSTLTIQRTQQEDSAVYLCASSLGEDTQYFGPGTRLTVL.

This clonotype was seen a few times. V usage is TRBV2 and J usage is TRBJ2-5, with unresolved D. CDR1 SNHLY and CDR2 FYNNEI come from the germline V gene. The V end lost 0 bases, the J end lost 1 base, and 12 bases lay between the germline ends. The CDR3 contains 16 residues. CDR3 DNA: TGTGCCAGCAGTGAAGCTATCACTACCAGCCAAGAGACCCAGTACTTC. Amino acid sequence: CASSEAITTSQETQYF.